The 9 T cell receptor beta chains presented below share a single source sample, sequenced in a study of blood T cell repertoires in COVID-19. Repertoires were generated with immunoSEQ multiplex PCR, while TCRdb's copy carries only in-frame clones and drops some. The table lists about 91,000 clones, nearly 90% of them singletons. The sequenced sample consisted of peripheral blood. The receptors shown here come from a man aged 70 or older with acute or convalescent COVID-19.

The chain recombines TRBV5-1 with TRBJ1-6; D is uncertain. The CDR3 sequence is 15 residues long. Trimming removed 0 bases from V and 7 bases from J, with 11 bases in between. Germline loops: CDR1 SGHRS, CDR2 YFSETQ. The CDR3 DNA sequence: TGCGCCAGCAGCTTGGCGCCAGTTAAAAATTCACCCCTCCACTTT. Encoded protein: CASSLAPVKNSPLHF.

DNA of the CDR3: TGTGCCAGTAGGGGACAGGGAGTTACTGAAGCTTTCTTT. Its translation is CASRGQGVTEAFF. J is TRBJ1-1 and V is TRBV19; 9 bases match TRBD1. V shed 6 bases, J shed 5 bases, and the junction held 4 bases outside the gene matches. The CDR3 is 13 amino acids. Germline assignment: CDR1 LNHDA and CDR2 SQIVND (reference sequence).

J is TRBJ2-3 and V is TRBV4-2; 11 bases map to TRBD2. From germline, CDR1 is LGHNA and CDR2 YNFKEQ. The CDR3 length is 17 residues. Germline trimming cut 0 bases from V and 2 bases from J; bases unmatched to any gene: 4. Here the CDR3 reads CASSQEPGLAVTDTQYF. Here the CDR3 DNA reads TGTGCCAGCAGCCAAGAGCCGGGACTAGCGGTCACAGATACGCAGTATTTT.

The chain uses TRBV12-3 or TRBV12-4 and TRBJ2-3; the D gene is possibly TRBD2 (6 bases). The length of the CDR3 is 13 residues. The V end lost 6 bases, the J end lost 3 bases, and 10 bases lay between the germline ends. The CDR3 loop is CASSRDSTDTQYF. In DNA, the CDR3 is TGTGCCAGCAGCAGGGACTCGACAGATACGCAGTATTTT.

This clone occurred once. The V gene is TRBV7-8, the J gene TRBJ1-5; 7 bases are shared with TRBD1. CDR3 length: 15 amino acids. After removal of 5 bases from V and 6 bases from J, the junction contained 10 bases not matched to a gene. The germline V gene has CDR1 SGHVS and CDR2 FQNEAQ. As DNA, the CDR3 is TGTGCCAGCAGCCAGAATTCAGGGGGAACTCAGCCCCAGCATTTT. It encodes CASSQNSGGTQPQHF.

This sequence joins TRBV3-1 (or the pseudogene TRBV3-2) and TRBJ1-2, with a tentative D call TRBD1 (6 bases). Germline-derived CDR1 and CDR2 are LGHDT and YNNKEL (reference sequence). Trimming took off 0 bases at V and 14 bases at J, with 19 bases between the two ends. CDR3 length: 14 residues. CDR3 loop: CASSQDDRSGAHTF. The CDR3 DNA follows: TGTGCCAGCAGCCAAGACGATAGGTCAGGGGCTCATACCTTC.

V usage is TRBV6-1 and J usage is TRBJ2-5, with 10 nucleotides matching TRBD2. The CDR3 contains 17 residues. The junction had 11 bases not matched to a gene; V was cut back by 3 bases and J by 4 bases. Per germline, CDR1 MNHNS and CDR2 SASEGT. The CDR3: CASSEPSGGAYLETQYF. The CDR3 DNA follows: TGTGCCAGCAGTGAGCCAAGCGGGGGGGCTTATCTAGAGACCCAGTACTTC.

V usage is TRBV6-5 and J usage is TRBJ2-7; D not certain. The CDR3 spans 10 residues. The V gene's germline CDR1 is MNHEY and CDR2 SVGAGI. Trimming stripped 5 bases from V and 3 bases from J, with 2 bases between. CDR3 region: CASSLYEQYF. The CDR3 coding sequence is TGTGCCAGCAGTCTCTACGAGCAGTACTTC.

The chain combines TRBV14 with TRBJ2-2, with unresolved D. CDR1 is SGHDN and CDR2 is FVKESK in the germline V gene. V was trimmed by 4 bases and J by 8 bases, leaving 11 bases between them. The CDR3 consists of 13 residues. This CDR3 is CASSPTGYGELFF. For the CDR3, the DNA is TGTGCCAGCAGCCCGACTGGATATGGGGAGCTGTTTTTT.